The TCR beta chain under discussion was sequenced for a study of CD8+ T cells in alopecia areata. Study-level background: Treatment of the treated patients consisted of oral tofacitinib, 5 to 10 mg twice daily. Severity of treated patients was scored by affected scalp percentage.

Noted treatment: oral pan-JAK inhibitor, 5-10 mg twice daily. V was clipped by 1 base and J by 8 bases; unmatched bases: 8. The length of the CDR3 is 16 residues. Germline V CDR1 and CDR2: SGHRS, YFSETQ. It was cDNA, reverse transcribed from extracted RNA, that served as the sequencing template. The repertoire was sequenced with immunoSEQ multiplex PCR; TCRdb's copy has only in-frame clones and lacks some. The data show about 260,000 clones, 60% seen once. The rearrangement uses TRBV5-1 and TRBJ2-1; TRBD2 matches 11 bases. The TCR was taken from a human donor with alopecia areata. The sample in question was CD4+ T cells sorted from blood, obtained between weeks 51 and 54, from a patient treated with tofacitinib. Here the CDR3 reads CASSLRDTSGGDEQFF. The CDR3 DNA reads TGCGCCAGCAGCTTGCGGGACACTAGCGGGGGTGATGAGCAGTTCTTC.